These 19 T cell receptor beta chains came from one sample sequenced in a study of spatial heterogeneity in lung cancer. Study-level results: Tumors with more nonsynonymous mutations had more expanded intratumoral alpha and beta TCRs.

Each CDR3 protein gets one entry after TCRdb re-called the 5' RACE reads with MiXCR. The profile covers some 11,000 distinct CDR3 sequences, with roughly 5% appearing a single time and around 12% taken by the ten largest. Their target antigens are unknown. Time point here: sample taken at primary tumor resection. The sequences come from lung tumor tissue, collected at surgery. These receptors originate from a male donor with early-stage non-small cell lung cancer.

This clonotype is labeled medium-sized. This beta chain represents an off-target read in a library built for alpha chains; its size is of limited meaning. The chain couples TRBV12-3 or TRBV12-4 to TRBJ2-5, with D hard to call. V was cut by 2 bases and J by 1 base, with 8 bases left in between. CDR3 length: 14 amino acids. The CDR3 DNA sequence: TGTGCCAGCAGTTTACCTGATACCCAAGAGACCCAGTACTTC. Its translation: CASSLPDTQETQYF.

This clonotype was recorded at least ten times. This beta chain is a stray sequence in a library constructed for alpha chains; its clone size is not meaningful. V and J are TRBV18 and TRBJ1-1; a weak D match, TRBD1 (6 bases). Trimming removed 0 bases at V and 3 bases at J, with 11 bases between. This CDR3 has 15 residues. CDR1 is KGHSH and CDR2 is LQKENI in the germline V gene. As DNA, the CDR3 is TGTGCCAGCTCACCACCCGGGCAGGGGTACACTGAAGCTTTCTTT. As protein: CASSPPGQGYTEAFF.

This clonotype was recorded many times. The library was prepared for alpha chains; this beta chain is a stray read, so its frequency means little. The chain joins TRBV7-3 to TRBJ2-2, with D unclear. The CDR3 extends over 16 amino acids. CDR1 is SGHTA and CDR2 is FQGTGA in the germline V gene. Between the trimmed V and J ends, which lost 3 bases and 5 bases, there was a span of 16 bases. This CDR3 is CASSFRPGRRTGELFF. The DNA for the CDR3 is TGTGCCAGCAGCTTTAGGCCTGGCCGACGGACCGGGGAGCTGTTTTTT.

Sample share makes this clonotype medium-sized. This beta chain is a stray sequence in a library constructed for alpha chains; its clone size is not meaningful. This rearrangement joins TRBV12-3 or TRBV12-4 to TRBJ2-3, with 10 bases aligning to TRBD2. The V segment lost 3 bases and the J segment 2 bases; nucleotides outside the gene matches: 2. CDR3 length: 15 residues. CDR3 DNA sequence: TGTGCCAGCAGTTTTAGCGGGGGGCCCACAGATACGCAGTATTTT. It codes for CASSFSGGPTDTQYF.

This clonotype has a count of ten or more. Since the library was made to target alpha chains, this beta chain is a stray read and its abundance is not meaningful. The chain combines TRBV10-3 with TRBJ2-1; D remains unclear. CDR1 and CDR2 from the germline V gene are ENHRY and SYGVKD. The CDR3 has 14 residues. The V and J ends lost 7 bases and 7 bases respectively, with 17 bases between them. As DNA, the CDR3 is TGTGCCATCATGTCAGTAGCCGGTGCTAATGAGCAGTTCTTC. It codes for CAIMSVAGANEQFF.

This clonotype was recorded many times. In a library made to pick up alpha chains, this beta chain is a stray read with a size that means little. The CDR3 reads CSGSLAGGPTDTQYF. The CDR3 coding sequence is TGCAGTGGCTCACTAGCGGGAGGGCCCACAGATACGCAGTATTTT. The chain links TRBV20-1 to TRBJ2-3; 13 positions match TRBD2. The germline gives CDR1 DFQATT, CDR2 SNEGSKA (reference sequence). The length of the CDR3 is 15 residues. V trimming: 7 bases; J trimming: 2 bases; junction bases outside the gene matches: 6.

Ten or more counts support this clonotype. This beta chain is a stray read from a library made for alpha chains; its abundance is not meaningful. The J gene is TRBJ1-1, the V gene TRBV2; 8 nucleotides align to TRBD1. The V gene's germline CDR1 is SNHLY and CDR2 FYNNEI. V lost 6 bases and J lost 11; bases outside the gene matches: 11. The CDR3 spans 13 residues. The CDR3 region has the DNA TGTGCCAGCAGAGAGGGCAGGGGGCCTGGGGCTTTCTTT. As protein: CASREGRGPGAFF.

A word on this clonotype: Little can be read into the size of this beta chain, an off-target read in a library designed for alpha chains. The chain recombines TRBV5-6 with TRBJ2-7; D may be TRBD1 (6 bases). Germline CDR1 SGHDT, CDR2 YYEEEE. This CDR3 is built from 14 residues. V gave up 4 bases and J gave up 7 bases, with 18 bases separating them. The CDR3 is CASSQTGPVEEQYF. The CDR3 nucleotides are TGTGCCAGCAGCCAGACAGGTCCGGTTGAGGAGCAGTACTTC.

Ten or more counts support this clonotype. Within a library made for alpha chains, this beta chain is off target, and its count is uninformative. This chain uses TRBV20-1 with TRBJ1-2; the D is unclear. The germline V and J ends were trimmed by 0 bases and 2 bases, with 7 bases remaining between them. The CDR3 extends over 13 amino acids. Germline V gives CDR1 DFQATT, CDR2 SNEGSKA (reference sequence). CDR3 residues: CSAREIENYGYTF. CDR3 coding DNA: TGCAGTGCTAGAGAGATCGAAAACTATGGCTACACCTTC.

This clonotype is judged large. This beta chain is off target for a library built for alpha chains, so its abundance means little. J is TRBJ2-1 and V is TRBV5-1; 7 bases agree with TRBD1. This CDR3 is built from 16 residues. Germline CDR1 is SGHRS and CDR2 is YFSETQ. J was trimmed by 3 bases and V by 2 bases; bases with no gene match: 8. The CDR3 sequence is CASSFKTGDSYNEQFF. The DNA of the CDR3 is TGCGCCAGCAGCTTCAAAACCGGGGACAGCTACAATGAGCAGTTCTTC.

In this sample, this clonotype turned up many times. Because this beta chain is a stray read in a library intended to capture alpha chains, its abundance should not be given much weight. Here the CDR3 DNA reads TGTGCCAGTAGTAGAAGTTTGGCAGACACAGATACGCAGTATTTT. Translation gives CASSRSLADTDTQYF. This chain links TRBV19 with TRBJ2-3; D call uncertain. The CDR3 is 15 residues long. V dropped 4 bases and J dropped 2 bases, with 13 bases sitting between them. The germline V gene has CDR1 LNHDA and CDR2 SQIVND (reference sequence).

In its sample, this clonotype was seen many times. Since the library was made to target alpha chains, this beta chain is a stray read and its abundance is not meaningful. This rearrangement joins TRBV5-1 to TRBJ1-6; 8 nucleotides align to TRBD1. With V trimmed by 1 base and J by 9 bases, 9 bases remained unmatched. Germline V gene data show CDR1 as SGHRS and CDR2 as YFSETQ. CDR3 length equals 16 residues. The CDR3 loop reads CASSLLPGGISSPLHF. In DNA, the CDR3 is TGCGCCAGCAGCTTGCTACCAGGGGGCATTAGTTCACCCCTCCACTTT. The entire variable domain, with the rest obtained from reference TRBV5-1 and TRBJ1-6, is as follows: KAGVTQTPRYLIKTRGQQVTLSCSPISGHRSVSWYQQTPGQGLQFLFEYFSETQRNKGNFPGRFSGRQFSNSRSEMNVSTLELGDSALYLCASSLLPGGISSPLHFGNGTRLTVT.

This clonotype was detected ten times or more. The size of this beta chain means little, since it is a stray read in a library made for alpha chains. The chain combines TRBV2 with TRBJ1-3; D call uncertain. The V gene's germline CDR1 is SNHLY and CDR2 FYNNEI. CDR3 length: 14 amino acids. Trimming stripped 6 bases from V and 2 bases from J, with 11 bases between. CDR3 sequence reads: CASRDYRAGNTIYF. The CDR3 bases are TGTGCCAGCAGGGACTACAGAGCTGGAAACACCATATATTTT.

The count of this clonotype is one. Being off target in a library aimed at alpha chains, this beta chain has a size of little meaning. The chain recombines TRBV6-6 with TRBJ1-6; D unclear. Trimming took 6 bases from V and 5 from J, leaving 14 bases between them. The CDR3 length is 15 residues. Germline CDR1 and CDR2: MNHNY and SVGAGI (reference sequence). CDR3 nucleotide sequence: TGTGCCAGCAGGCCCAGCGCGAGCGATAATTCACCCCTCCACTTT. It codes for CASRPSASDNSPLHF.

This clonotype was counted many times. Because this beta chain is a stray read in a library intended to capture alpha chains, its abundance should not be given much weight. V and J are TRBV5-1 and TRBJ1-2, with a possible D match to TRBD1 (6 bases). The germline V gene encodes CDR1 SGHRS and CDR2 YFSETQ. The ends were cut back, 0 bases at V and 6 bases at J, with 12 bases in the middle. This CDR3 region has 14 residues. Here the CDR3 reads CASSLVARGDGYTF. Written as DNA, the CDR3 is TGCGCCAGCAGCTTGGTCGCCAGGGGTGATGGCTACACCTTC.

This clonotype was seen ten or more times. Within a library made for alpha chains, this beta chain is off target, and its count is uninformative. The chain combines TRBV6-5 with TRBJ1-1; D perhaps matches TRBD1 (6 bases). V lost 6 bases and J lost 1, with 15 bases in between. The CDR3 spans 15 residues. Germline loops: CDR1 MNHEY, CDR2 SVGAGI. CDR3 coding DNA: TGTGCCAGCAGGGGGCAGGGGCGGGAGAACACTGAAGCTTTCTTT. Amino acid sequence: CASRGQGRENTEAFF.

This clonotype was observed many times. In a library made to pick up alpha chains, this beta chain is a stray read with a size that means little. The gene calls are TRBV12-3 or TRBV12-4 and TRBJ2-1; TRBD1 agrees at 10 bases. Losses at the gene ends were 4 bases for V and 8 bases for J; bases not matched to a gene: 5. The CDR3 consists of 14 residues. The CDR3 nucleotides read TGTGCCAGCAGTTGGACAGGGGGTGTTGATGAGCAGTTCTTC. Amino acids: CASSWTGGVDEQFF.

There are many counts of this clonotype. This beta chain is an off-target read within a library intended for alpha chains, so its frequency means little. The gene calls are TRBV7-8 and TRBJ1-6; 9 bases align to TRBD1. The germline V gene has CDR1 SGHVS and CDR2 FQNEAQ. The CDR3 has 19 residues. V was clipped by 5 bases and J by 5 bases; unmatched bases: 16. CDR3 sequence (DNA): TGTGCCAGCAGCCTCCTAGCGACAGCACAGGGGGCAAATAATTCACCCCTCCACTTT. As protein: CASSLLATAQGANNSPLHF.

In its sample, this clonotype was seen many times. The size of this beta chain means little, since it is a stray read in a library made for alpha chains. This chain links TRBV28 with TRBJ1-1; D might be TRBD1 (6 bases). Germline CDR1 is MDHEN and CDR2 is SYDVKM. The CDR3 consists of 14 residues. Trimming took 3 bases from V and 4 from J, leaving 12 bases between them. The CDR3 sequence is CASSLMRGGTEAFF. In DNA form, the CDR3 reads TGTGCCAGCAGTTTGATGAGGGGGGGCACTGAAGCTTTCTTT. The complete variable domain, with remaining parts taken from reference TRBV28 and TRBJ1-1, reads DVKVTQSSRYLVKRTGEKVFLECVQDMDHENMFWYRQDPGLGLRLIYFSYDVKMKEKGDIPEGYSVSREKKERFSLILESASTNQTSMYLCASSLMRGGTEAFFGQGTRLTVV.